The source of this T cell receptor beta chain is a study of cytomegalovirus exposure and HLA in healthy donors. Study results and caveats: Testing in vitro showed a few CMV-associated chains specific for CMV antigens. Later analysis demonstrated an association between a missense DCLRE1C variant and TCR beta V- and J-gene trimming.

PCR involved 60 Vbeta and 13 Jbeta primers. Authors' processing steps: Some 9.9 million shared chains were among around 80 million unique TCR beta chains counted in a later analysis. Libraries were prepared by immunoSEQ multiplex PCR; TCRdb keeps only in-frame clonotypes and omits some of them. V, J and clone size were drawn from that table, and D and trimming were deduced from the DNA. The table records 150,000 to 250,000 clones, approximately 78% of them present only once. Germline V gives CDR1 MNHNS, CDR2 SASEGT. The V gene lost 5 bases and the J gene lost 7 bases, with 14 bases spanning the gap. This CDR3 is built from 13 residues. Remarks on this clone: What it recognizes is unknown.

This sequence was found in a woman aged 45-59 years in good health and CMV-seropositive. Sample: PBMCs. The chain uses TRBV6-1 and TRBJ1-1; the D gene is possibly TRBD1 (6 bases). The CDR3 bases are TGTGCCAGCAGTTTCTCGGGACACATTGAAGCTTTCTTT. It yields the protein CASSFSGHIEAFF.